A selection of T cell receptor beta chains follows, all from one sample in a study of blood T cell repertoires in COVID-19. Measured with immunoSEQ multiplex PCR; TCRdb has only the in-frame clones, and not every one. The sample has more than 300,000 clones, around 87% seen once. The sequenced sample consisted of peripheral blood. The receptors stem from a woman aged 25 to 39 with COVID-19, enrolled during active disease. CDR3s include the opening cysteine and the closing phenylalanine or tryptophan. A D gene is named only where the DNA matches it firmly. Clone size is not always given. Where it is, it says once, few, many or a class for expanded clones.

j_gene: TRBJ1-5; d_gene: .; v_gene: TRBV5-6; len: 15; abundance: .; CDR3aa: CASSGPGGIHQPQHF; CDR3nt: TGTGCCAGCAGCGGGCCCGGGGGAATCCATCAGCCCCAGCATTTT
j_gene: TRBJ2-5; d_gene: .; v_gene: TRBV12-3/TRBV12-4; len: 13; abundance: .; CDR3aa: CASSLMSSETQYF; CDR3nt: TGTGCCAGCAGTTTAATGAGTAGCGAGACCCAGTACTTC
j_gene: TRBJ1-1; d_gene: .; v_gene: TRBV25-1; len: 13; abundance: .; CDR3aa: CATIARGNTEAFF; CDR3nt: TGTGCCACCATCGCGAGAGGGAACACTGAAGCTTTCTTT
j_gene: TRBJ2-5; d_gene: .; v_gene: TRBV12-5; len: 13; abundance: .; CDR3aa: CASGPGTLETQYF; CDR3nt: TGTGCTAGTGGCCCCGGGACATTGGAGACCCAGTACTTC
j_gene: TRBJ2-7; d_gene: TRBD1; v_gene: TRBV20-1; len: 18; abundance: .; CDR3aa: CSASPSWDRAPGSYEQYF; CDR3nt: TGCAGTGCTAGTCCTTCGTGGGACAGAGCCCCTGGCTCCTACGAGCAGTACTTC
j_gene: TRBJ2-1; d_gene: .; v_gene: TRBV4-3; len: 13; abundance: .; CDR3aa: CASSQVRGNEQFF; CDR3nt: TGCGCCAGCAGCCAAGTCAGAGGCAATGAGCAGTTCTTC
j_gene: TRBJ1-4; d_gene: .; v_gene: TRBV4-3; len: 15; abundance: once; CDR3aa: CASSQDRGMGEKLFF; CDR3nt: TGCGCCAGCAGCCAAGATCGGGGGATGGGTGAAAAACTGTTTTTT
j_gene: TRBJ2-7; d_gene: .; v_gene: TRBV19; len: 12; abundance: .; CDR3aa: CASSKTGYEQYF; CDR3nt: TGTGCCAGTAGTAAGACAGGATACGAGCAGTACTTC
j_gene: TRBJ1-1; d_gene: TRBD1; v_gene: TRBV19; len: 15; abundance: once; CDR3aa: CASRPDRGPNTEAFF; CDR3nt: TGTGCCAGTAGGCCCGACAGGGGACCGAACACTGAAGCTTTCTTT
j_gene: TRBJ1-1; d_gene: TRBD1; v_gene: TRBV5-1; len: 14; abundance: .; CDR3aa: CASSKGQRNTEAFF; CDR3nt: TGCGCCAGCAGCAAGGGACAGAGGAACACTGAAGCTTTCTTT